The 6 T cell receptor beta chains in this list originate from one sample, sequenced in a study of lymphopenia after photon versus proton radiotherapy. Profiling relied on immunoSEQ multiplex PCR, and the TCRdb table lists in-frame clones only, not all of them. The profile shows fewer than 65,000 clones, more than 75% of them singletons. Sample: peripheral blood, taken from a patient treated with photon-based radiotherapy. These receptors originate from a man between 35 and 55 years old with gastric cancer.

The chain has TRBV5-6 and TRBJ2-4; no definite D call. V shed 1 base and J shed 1 base, with 6 bases lying between them. The CDR3 loop spans 14 amino acids. Looked up from germline, CDR1 is SGHDT and CDR2 is YYEEEE. CDR3 in DNA: TGTGCCAGCAGCTTGCTGGTGGCCAAAAACATTCAGTACTTC. Its translation: CASSLLVAKNIQYF.

This clone is a singleton in its sample. The chain combines TRBV18 with TRBJ2-3; TRBD1 aligns across 9 bases. The V gene's germline CDR1 is KGHSH and CDR2 LQKENI. V lost 3 bases, J lost 5 bases, and 6 bases stayed unmatched. This CDR3 spans 15 amino acids. The DNA for the CDR3 is TGTGCCAGCTCACCGGGGACAGGGTCGGGAGATACGCAGTATTTT. It translates to CASSPGTGSGDTQYF.

V is TRBV11-2 and J is TRBJ2-7; the match to TRBD2 covers 10 bases. Germline CDR1 SGHAT, CDR2 FQNNGV. The J segment lost 3 bases and the V segment lost 5 bases, leaving 7 bases of the junction unmatched. This CDR3 has 15 residues. The CDR3 reads CASSPTLAGSYEQYF. In DNA form, the CDR3 reads TGTGCCAGCAGCCCGACACTAGCGGGGAGCTACGAGCAGTACTTC.

A remark on this clone: Distinct nucleotide sequences in the sample also encode this CDR3. The rearrangement joins TRBV5-1 to TRBJ2-7; D is perhaps TRBD1 (6 bases). CDR1 and CDR2 (germline): SGHRS, YFSETQ. The CDR3 totals 14 residues. Trimming took off 0 bases at V and 2 bases at J, with 9 bases between the two ends. The CDR3 loop is CASSLVDRTYEQYF. The CDR3 nucleotides read TGCGCCAGCAGCTTGGTAGACAGGACCTACGAGCAGTACTTC.

The genes are TRBV7-2 and TRBJ1-6; D gene ambiguous. Trimming shortened V by 3 bases and J by 8 bases, and 11 bases separated the two germline ends. Germline V CDR1 and CDR2: SGHTA, FQGNSA. The CDR3 runs 14 residues. The DNA for the CDR3 is TGTGCCAGCAGCTTTGGGCAGAAGCATTCACCCCTCCACTTT. Translated: CASSFGQKHSPLHF.

Only one count was recorded for this clone. The chain employs TRBV9 and TRBJ2-5, with unresolved D. V lost 0 bases, J lost 5 bases, and 8 bases lay in between. Germline V gene data show CDR1 as SGDLS and CDR2 as YYNGEE. This CDR3 has 13 residues. The CDR3, as DNA: TGTGCCAGCAGCGTAGGACCGCTGGAGACCCAGTACTTC. Translation gives CASSVGPLETQYF.